This T cell receptor beta chain is from a study of blood T cell repertoires in COVID-19. Method: immunoSEQ multiplex PCR; TCRdb's copy keeps in-frame clones and lacks some. The sample contains roughly 61,000 clones, approximately 90% of which appear only once. The sample was peripheral blood. The sequence derives from an elderly man with acute or convalescent COVID-19.

The CDR3 sequence: CSVRQGSYEQYF. In DNA form, the CDR3 reads TGCAGCGTGCGACAGGGGAGCTACGAGCAGTACTTC. This chain joins TRBV29-1 and TRBJ2-7, with 8 bases identical to TRBD1. CDR1 is SQVTM, CDR2 ANQGSEA, per germline. The ends lost 6 bases at V and 3 bases at J; junction bases unmatched: 4. The CDR3 has 12 residues.